Below are 29 T cell receptor beta chains sequenced from a single sample in a study of cytomegalovirus exposure and HLA in healthy donors. The PCR ran on 60 Vbeta and 13 Jbeta primers. Libraries were prepared by immunoSEQ multiplex PCR; TCRdb keeps only in-frame clonotypes and omits some of them. The table shows some 160,000 clones, with around four fifths occurring only once. Source material: PBMCs. These receptors all come from a boy aged 2 to 10 in good health and CMV-seronegative.

V gene TRBV12-5 combines with J gene TRBJ2-7, with 8 bases that match TRBD1. Trimming at V came to 1 base and at J to 5 bases, leaving 4 bases not matched to a gene. The CDR3 loop spans 14 amino acids. Germline CDR1 LGHNT, CDR2 FRNRAP. The CDR3 DNA reads as TGTGCTAGTGGTTTGGCGGACAGGGTGGACGAGCAGTACTTC. Amino acids: CASGLADRVDEQYF. Combining the CDR3 with reference TRBV12-5 and TRBJ2-7 gives the whole variable domain DARVTQTPRHKVTEMGQEVTMRCQPILGHNTVFWYRQTMMQGLELLAYFRNRAPLDDSGMPKDRFSAEMPDATLATLKIQPSEPRDSAVYFCASGLADRVDEQYFGPGTRLTVT.

The rearrangement joins TRBV14 to TRBJ2-7; D is unclear. Germline values: CDR1 SGHDN, CDR2 FVKESK. V gave up 1 base and J gave up 3 bases, with 13 bases separating them. The CDR3 is 15 amino acids. The DNA for the CDR3 is TGTGCCAGCAGCCAAGCCCTCGGTTTTGGCTACGAGCAGTACTTC. Amino acids: CASSQALGFGYEQYF.

The chain combines TRBV12-5 with TRBJ2-2; D unresolved. Deletions cut 0 bases from V and 3 bases from J, with 8 bases between. From germline, CDR1 is LGHNT and CDR2 FRNRAP. The CDR3 has 15 amino acids. CDR3 loop: CASGLVLGHTGELFF. Written as DNA, the CDR3 is TGTGCTAGTGGTTTGGTACTTGGGCACACCGGGGAGCTGTTTTTT.

This rearrangement joins TRBV7-2 to TRBJ2-1; D is uncertain. V lost 0 bases, J lost 1 base, and 13 bases lay in between. Germline V gives CDR1 SGHTA, CDR2 FQGNSA. The CDR3 contains 17 residues. The CDR3 here is CASSLAGQPRSYNEQFF. In DNA, the CDR3 is TGTGCCAGCAGCTTAGCAGGTCAGCCCAGGTCCTACAATGAGCAGTTCTTC.

This clone has just one count. The V and J genes are TRBV19 and TRBJ2-5; TRBD1 aligns across 10 bases. V lost 5 bases to trimming and J lost 3 bases; unmatched junction nucleotides: 6. The CDR3 is 15 amino acids. The germline V gene encodes CDR1 LNHDA and CDR2 SQIVND (reference sequence). In DNA, the CDR3 is TGTGCCAGTAGTGTAACCGGGACAGGGGAAGAGACCCAGTACTTC. Its protein product is CASSVTGTGEETQYF.

The chain recombines TRBV6-4 with TRBJ2-1; 14 bases match TRBD2. Germline CDR1 and CDR2: MRHNA and SNTAGT. Unmatched junction bases numbered 3, after V lost 5 bases and J lost 9 bases. CDR3 length: 14 residues. CDR3 sequence: CASSRTSGGTEQFF. DNA for the CDR3: TGTGCCAGCAGTAGGACTAGCGGGGGGACTGAGCAGTTCTTC.

The chain couples TRBV28 to TRBJ1-5, with D hard to call. The CDR3 spans 13 residues. Trimming left V 4 bases short and J 7 bases short, with 11 bases between. Germline assignment: CDR1 MDHEN and CDR2 SYDVKM. The CDR3 loop is CASSYLRAQPQHF. CDR3 in DNA: TGTGCCAGCAGTTACTTACGAGCGCAGCCCCAGCATTTT. The variable domain in full, with the rest retrieved from reference TRBV28 and TRBJ1-5, is DVKVTQSSRYLVKRTGEKVFLECVQDMDHENMFWYRQDPGLGLRLIYFSYDVKMKEKGDIPEGYSVSREKKERFSLILESASTNQTSMYLCASSYLRAQPQHFGDGTRLSIL.

This chain links TRBV7-3 with TRBJ2-1; weak D call: TRBD2 (6 bases). Germline loops: CDR1 SGHTA, CDR2 FQGTGA. The V and J ends lost 2 bases and 12 bases respectively, with 14 bases between them. The CDR3 consists of 13 residues. CDR3 protein: CASSLSGGTGQFF. The CDR3, as DNA: TGTGCCAGCAGCTTATCTGGCGGGACGGGGCAGTTCTTC.

Here the CDR3 reads CATSRTHAGSEAFF. CDR3 sequence (DNA): TGTGCCACCAGCAGAACCCACGCGGGGTCTGAAGCTTTCTTT. This chain joins TRBV15 and TRBJ1-1; no firm D call. V lost 2 bases to trimming and J lost 6 bases, with 13 bases between them. Germline V gives CDR1 LNHNV, CDR2 YYDKDF (reference sequence). The CDR3 is 14 residues long.

V gene TRBV23-1 combines with J gene TRBJ2-3, with D perhaps TRBD2 (6 bases). TRBV23-1 is noted as an ORF with a role that remains uncertain. The CDR3 consists of 16 residues. The V end was cut by 4 bases, the J end by 3 bases, with 17 bases between. The CDR3 loop is CASSPPRRERTDTQYF. In nucleotides, the CDR3 is TGCGCCAGCAGTCCACCTCGACGGGAGCGGACAGATACGCAGTATTTT.

The chain uses TRBV28 and TRBJ1-6; D might be TRBD1 (5 bases). The CDR3 loop spans 14 amino acids. The germline V gene has CDR1 MDHEN and CDR2 SYDVKM. V was cut by 5 bases and J by 8 bases, with 13 bases left in between. For the CDR3, the DNA is TGTGCCAGCAGTCCGGACACAACGTATTCACCCCTCCACTTT. Its translation is CASSPDTTYSPLHF.

This clone was seen a single time. The chain combines TRBV4-3 with TRBJ2-7; D is ambiguous. Trimming cost V 0 bases and J 3 bases, with 9 bases left between them. Germline V gene data show CDR1 as LGHNA and CDR2 as YSLEER. The CDR3 consists of 14 residues. CDR3 loop: CASSQEYGVYEQYF. In DNA, the CDR3 is TGCGCCAGCAGCCAAGAATACGGTGTCTACGAGCAGTACTTC.

The V and J genes are TRBV6-5 and TRBJ1-4, with D unresolved. Germline values: CDR1 MNHEY, CDR2 SVGAGI. V lost 6 bases and J 3 bases, leaving 11 bases between the germline ends. CDR3 length: 14 residues. CDR3 loop: CASRNDKPNEKLFF. The DNA for the CDR3 is TGTGCCAGCAGGAACGACAAGCCTAATGAAAAACTGTTTTTT.

The rearrangement uses TRBV28 and TRBJ2-7; possible D gene TRBD2, 6 bases. The CDR3 runs 15 residues. Germline-derived CDR1 and CDR2 are MDHEN and SYDVKM. V was shortened by 6 bases and J by 0 bases, with 15 bases between the two germline ends. The CDR3 region is CASRMGGESSYEQYF. The CDR3 nucleotides are TGTGCCAGCAGAATGGGGGGTGAAAGCTCCTACGAGCAGTACTTC.

This clone was counted a few times. The chain employs TRBV2 and TRBJ1-6, with D uncertain. Trimming took off 8 bases at V and 7 bases at J, with 6 bases between the two ends. Looked up from germline, CDR1 is SNHLY and CDR2 is FYNNEI. CDR3 length equals 11 residues. CDR3 amino acids: CASAVNSPLHF. Written as DNA, the CDR3 is TGTGCCAGCGCAGTCAATTCACCCCTCCACTTT. Complete variable domain (other parts from reference TRBV2 and TRBJ1-6): EPEVTQTPSHQVTQMGQEVILRCVPISNHLYFYWYRQILGQKVEFLVSFYNNEISEKSEIFDDQFSVERPDGSNFTLKIRSTKLEDSAMYFCASAVNSPLHFGNGTRLTVT.

This chain uses TRBV5-1 with TRBJ2-5; D is undetermined. V was cut by 1 base and J by 4 bases, with 17 bases left in between. CDR1 and CDR2 (germline): SGHRS, YFSETQ. The CDR3 loop spans 16 amino acids. The CDR3 DNA sequence: TGCGCCAGCAGCTTGTATGTGTTAGCCAACCGAGAGACCCAGTACTTC. This gives the protein CASSLYVLANRETQYF.

This rearrangement joins TRBV7-9 to TRBJ2-5, with D possibly TRBD1 on 6 matching bases. The CDR3 runs 17 residues. The germline V gene has CDR1 SEHNR and CDR2 FQNEAQ (reference sequence). Trimming left V 3 bases short and J 3 bases short, with 20 bases between. CDR3 DNA sequence: TGTGCCAGCAGCTTCCCCGCTACAGGGAAAGGAGAAGAGACCCAGTACTTC. Protein sequence: CASSFPATGKGEETQYF.

This clone was recorded a few times. The chain couples TRBV11-3 to TRBJ2-7; D perhaps matches TRBD2 (7 bases). Trimming removed 8 bases at V and 3 bases at J, with 17 bases between. This CDR3 contains 14 residues. Germline-derived CDR1 and CDR2 are SGHNT and YENEEA. CDR3 sequence reads: CASAGARVDYEQYF. The CDR3 coding sequence is TGTGCCAGCGCGGGGGCAAGGGTAGACTACGAGCAGTACTTC. Drawing the rest from reference TRBV11-3 and TRBJ2-7, the complete variable domain is EAGVVQSPRYKIIEKKQPVAFWCNPISGHNTLYWYLQNLGQGPELLIRYENEEAVDDSQLPKDRFSAERLKGVDSTLKIQPAELGDSAVYLCASAGARVDYEQYFGPGTRLTVT.

CDR3 sequence: CASSHRRPGANVLTF. In DNA, the CDR3 is TGTGCCAGCAGCCATAGGAGGCCTGGGGCCAACGTCCTGACTTTC. The J gene is TRBJ2-6, the V gene TRBV14, with a possible D match to TRBD2 (5 bases). This CDR3 contains 15 residues. CDR1 is SGHDN, CDR2 FVKESK, per germline. Trimming removed 3 bases from V and 2 bases from J, with 8 bases in between.

The V gene is TRBV7-8, the J gene TRBJ1-2, with 9 positions matching TRBD1. The CDR3 is 17 amino acids. Per the germline V gene, CDR1 is SGHVS and CDR2 is FQNEAQ. The junction had 12 bases not matched to a gene; V was cut back by 4 bases and J by 3 bases. The CDR3 sequence is CASSWLRDRASDYGYTF. The CDR3 DNA is TGTGCCAGCAGCTGGCTCCGGGACAGGGCTTCCGACTATGGCTACACCTTC. Based on the CDR3 plus reference TRBV7-8 and TRBJ1-2, the full variable domain is GAGVSQSPRYKVAKRGQDVALRCDPISGHVSLFWYQQALGQGPEFLTYFQNEAQLDKSGLPSDRFFAERPEGSVSTLKIQRTQQEDSAVYLCASSWLRDRASDYGYTFGSGTRLTVV.

The V and J genes are TRBV5-4 and TRBJ2-2; D uncertain. V was cut by 4 bases and J by 0 bases, with 7 bases left in between. Germline loops: CDR1 SGHNT, CDR2 YYREEE (reference sequence). This CDR3 is built from 14 residues. CDR3 in amino acids: CASSPTANTGELFF. CDR3 bases: TGTGCCAGCAGCCCCACAGCGAACACCGGGGAGCTGTTTTTT.

The chain carries TRBV5-1 and TRBJ2-1, with D perhaps matching TRBD1 (6 bases). This CDR3 has 16 amino acids. The V and J ends lost 0 bases and 3 bases respectively, with 13 bases between them. Germline CDR1 reads SGHRS; CDR2 reads YFSETQ. The CDR3 DNA sequence: TGCGCCAGCAGCTTGGGGGGTCAGGGGCACTACAATGAGCAGTTCTTC. It yields the protein CASSLGGQGHYNEQFF.

The chain combines TRBV6-1 with TRBJ1-2; 10 nucleotides agree with TRBD1. The J segment lost 7 bases and the V segment lost 6 bases, leaving 11 bases of the junction unmatched. The CDR3 totals 15 residues. Per germline, CDR1 MNHNS and CDR2 SASEGT. CDR3 nucleotides: TGTGCCAGCAGGCCCTCGGGACAGGGGTCGATTGGCTACACCTTC. Translated, it gives CASRPSGQGSIGYTF.

The rearrangement uses TRBV27 and TRBJ2-2; no firm D call. V was trimmed by 5 bases and J by 3 bases, leaving 16 bases between them. The CDR3 runs to 16 residues. In germline, CDR1 is MNHEY, CDR2 SMNVEV (reference sequence). The CDR3 nucleotides read TGTGCCAGCAGTCCCCTGCCCCCGAGATACACCGGGGAGCTGTTTTTT. Its protein is CASSPLPPRYTGELFF.

This rearrangement joins TRBV6-7 to TRBJ2-3; D not certain. TRBV6-7 is filed as an ORF, its function uncertain. The V gene lost 6 bases and the J gene lost 1 base, with 8 bases spanning the gap. The CDR3 length is 13 residues. For the CDR3, the DNA is TGTGCCAGCAGATCGGTACGCACAGATACGCAGTATTTT. Amino acid sequence: CASRSVRTDTQYF.

Only a few counts were recorded for this clone. V gene TRBV27 combines with J gene TRBJ2-7; TRBD2 matches 10 bases. The CDR3 covers 13 residues. Germline trimming cut 8 bases from V and 5 bases from J; bases unmatched to any gene: 6. Germline V gene sequence: CDR1 MNHEY, CDR2 SMNVEV (reference sequence). In DNA, the CDR3 is TGTGCCAGCGGCGGGACTAGCGATAACGAGCAGTACTTC. Protein sequence: CASGGTSDNEQYF.

The chain uses TRBV2 and TRBJ1-5; D remains unclear. The CDR3 extends over 12 amino acids. Trimming shortened V by 6 bases and J by 3 bases, and 6 bases separated the two germline ends. Germline V gene sequence: CDR1 SNHLY, CDR2 FYNNEI. The CDR3 DNA is TGTGCCAGCAGCCGGGTCAATCAGCCCCAGCATTTT. The encoded protein is CASSRVNQPQHF.

The chain uses TRBV11-3 and TRBJ2-2; D gene unclear. From germline, CDR1 is SGHNT and CDR2 YENEEA. This CDR3 has 14 residues. V shed 4 bases and J shed 0 bases, with 6 bases lying between them. The chain's CDR3 is CASSSVSNTGELFF. The CDR3 DNA reads TGTGCCAGCAGCTCGGTATCGAACACCGGGGAGCTGTTTTTT. The full variable domain, rest sourced from reference TRBV11-3 and TRBJ2-2, is EAGVVQSPRYKIIEKKQPVAFWCNPISGHNTLYWYLQNLGQGPELLIRYENEEAVDDSQLPKDRFSAERLKGVDSTLKIQPAELGDSAVYLCASSSVSNTGELFFGEGSRLTVL.

The chain employs TRBV6-1 and TRBJ2-1, with D maybe TRBD2 (5 bases). Trimming took off 4 bases at V and 6 bases at J, with 16 bases between the two ends. CDR3 length: 15 residues. Germline CDR1 MNHNS, CDR2 SASEGT. The CDR3 nucleotides read TGTGCCAGCAGTGTAATATCCGGAGGAGGCAATGAGCAGTTCTTC. Translated: CASSVISGGGNEQFF.